This T cell receptor (beta chain) appears in the sequencing data of a study of Graves' ophthalmopathy and Graves' hyperthyroidism. This clonotype was observed a few times. Amplifying from RNA transcripts, the study obtained TCR beta CDR3 regions. HTBI-primed first-round RT-PCR preceded second-round multiplex PCR. TCRdb analysed the multiplex PCR reads with MiXCR anew, one entry per CDR3 protein. The sample yields 340,000 or so distinct CDR3 sequences, about 17% seen once. The CDR3 extends over 16 amino acids. V shed 4 bases and J 6 bases; nucleotides not matched to a gene: 6. From germline, CDR1 is MNHEY and CDR2 SVGEGT.

This clonotype was obtained from an adult man with Graves' ophthalmopathy. This chain joins TRBV6-2 or TRBV6-3 and TRBJ1-6; 10 positions agree with TRBD1. The sample was peripheral blood. The CDR3 sequence: CASSSEGQGSNSPLHF. The CDR3 coding sequence is TGTGCCAGCAGTTCCGAGGGACAGGGGAGTAATTCACCCCTCCACTTT.